The 4 T cell receptor beta chains reported below all come from one sample, sequenced in a study of control samples from healthy donors and cancer patients. Repertoires were generated with immunoSEQ multiplex PCR, while TCRdb's copy carries only in-frame clones and drops some. The data contain about 160,000 clones, around 94% of them singletons. The sequenced sample was PBMCs. The receptors derive from a man aged 60 to 69 with colorectal cancer.

The rearrangement uses TRBV6-6 and TRBJ1-2, with 9 bases that match TRBD1. V shed 6 bases and J 4 bases; nucleotides not matched to a gene: 6. The CDR3 extends over 14 amino acids. Germline V gene sequence: CDR1 MNHNY, CDR2 SVGAGI (reference sequence). CDR3 in amino acids: CASSQDRGTYGYTF. In DNA form, the CDR3 reads TGTGCCAGCAGCCAGGACAGGGGTACCTATGGCTACACCTTC.

The gene calls are TRBV7-9 and TRBJ1-4; no reliable D call. From germline, CDR1 is SEHNR and CDR2 FQNEAQ (reference sequence). Trimming removed 1 base at V and 4 bases at J, with 4 bases between. The CDR3 runs 13 residues. The CDR3, as DNA: TGTGCCAGCAGCTTAGGCAGTAATGAAAAACTGTTTTTT. It yields the protein CASSLGSNEKLFF.

This clone is a singleton in its sample. CDR3 sequence reads: CASSLTGTASGGSGELFF. The CDR3 bases are TGTGCCAGCAGCCTCACGGGGACAGCGTCCGGGGGGAGCGGGGAGCTGTTTTTT. This chain connects TRBV11-2 to TRBJ2-2; perhaps D is TRBD1 or TRBD2 (7 bases each). The germline V gene has CDR1 SGHAT and CDR2 FQNNGV. Trimming stripped 5 bases from V and 7 bases from J, with 26 bases between. The CDR3 totals 18 residues.

The chain links TRBV7-2 to TRBJ2-3; 11 nucleotides agree with TRBD2. Germline loops: CDR1 SGHTA, CDR2 FQGNSA. The CDR3 sequence is 17 residues long. V dropped 4 bases and J dropped 1; count of bases not matched to a gene: 7. Here the CDR3 DNA reads TGTGCCAGCAGCTCCTTAGCGGGGGGGCTCGGCACAGATACGCAGTATTTT. It is translated as CASSSLAGGLGTDTQYF.